This T cell receptor beta chain was retrieved from a study of CD8+CD57+ T cells in acquired aplastic anemia. Using genomic DNA as the template, TCR beta VDJ and CDR3 profiling was carried out. TCRdb reanalysed the reads using MiXCR and keeps one entry per CDR3 protein. The table has some 240,000 distinct CDR3 sequences, about 37% seen once. Germline-derived CDR1 and CDR2 are SNHLY and FYNNEI. Trimming took off 2 bases at V and 7 bases at J, with 12 bases between the two ends. The CDR3 spans 13 residues. The sequence derives from a human donor in good health, serving as a control. The V call is TRBV2, the J call TRBJ2-7, with a tentative D call TRBD1 (6 bases). The sample taken for sequencing was sorted CD4+, CD8+, or CD8+CD57+ T cells (not recorded which) from PBMCs. The CDR3 loop is CASSEMGAGEQYF. CDR3 nucleotides: TGTGCCAGCAGTGAAATGGGGGCAGGGGAGCAGTACTTC.